These 21 T cell receptor beta chains share one sample of origin, sequenced in a study of Tregs in tolerant kidney transplant recipients. Libraries were prepared by immunoSEQ multiplex PCR; TCRdb keeps only in-frame clonotypes and omits some of them. The sample contains 200,000 to 300,000 clones, about four fifths of which appear only once. Sequencing was performed on CD4+ T cells from blood. These receptors came from a human donor in good health.

This clone was detected a few times. This rearrangement joins TRBV5-1 to TRBJ1-2, with TRBD1 as a possible D gene (5 bases). Germline V CDR1 and CDR2: SGHRS, YFSETQ. The V end lost 3 bases, the J end lost 3 bases, and 12 bases lay between the germline ends. The CDR3 is 14 amino acids. CDR3 sequence (DNA): TGCGCCAGCAGCTGGGGACGGGATGACTATGGCTACACCTTC. Amino acid sequence: CASSWGRDDYGYTF.

The chain joins TRBV7-9 to TRBJ2-1, with 7 bases that match TRBD1. The ends lost 11 bases at V and 4 bases at J; junction bases unmatched: 11. Germline values: CDR1 SEHNR, CDR2 FQNEAQ (reference sequence). The CDR3 covers 14 residues. The CDR3 region has the DNA TGTGCCGGTATATCGGGACAGAGATACAATGAGCAGTTCTTC. Its translation is CAGISGQRYNEQFF.

This clone was counted many times. The rearrangement joins TRBV4-1 to TRBJ1-2; TRBD1 agrees at 10 bases. After removal of 0 bases from V and 8 bases from J, the junction contained 6 bases not matched to a gene. CDR1 is MGHRA, CDR2 YSYEKL, per germline. There are 15 residues in the CDR3. The CDR3 DNA sequence: TGCGCCAGCAGCCAAGACCCCGACAGGGGGCTAGGCTACACCTTC. It specifies CASSQDPDRGLGYTF.

This clone was seen just once. The chain couples TRBV7-9 to TRBJ2-7; D may be TRBD1 or TRBD2 (5 bases each). Per the germline V gene, CDR1 is SEHNR and CDR2 is FQNEAQ (reference sequence). V lost 4 bases and J 4 bases, leaving 14 bases between the germline ends. The CDR3 is 14 residues long. CDR3 sequence reads: CASSSRGRLYEQYF. As DNA, the CDR3 is TGTGCCAGCAGCTCTCGGGGACGCCTGTACGAGCAGTACTTC.

This chain joins TRBV7-8 and TRBJ1-1; D is unresolved. V shed 5 bases and J shed 1 base, with 14 bases lying between them. The CDR3 extends over 15 amino acids. Germline assignment: CDR1 SGHVS and CDR2 FQNEAQ. The CDR3: CASSPGVLGNTEAFF. The CDR3 DNA sequence: TGTGCCAGCAGCCCGGGAGTTTTGGGGAACACTGAAGCTTTCTTT.

This chain uses TRBV7-3 with TRBJ2-5, with a weak D call TRBD1 (5 bases). Trimming left V 0 bases short and J 5 bases short, with 10 bases between. This CDR3 has 14 residues. The germline gives CDR1 SGHTA, CDR2 FQGTGA. The DNA of the CDR3 is TGTGCCAGCAGCTTAACGGGGCAGGGTGAGACCCAGTACTTC. Protein sequence: CASSLTGQGETQYF.

This sequence joins TRBV19 and TRBJ1-3; D unresolved. Looked up from germline, CDR1 is LNHDA and CDR2 is SQIVND (reference sequence). The CDR3 is 17 residues long. V lost 2 bases and J lost 0, with 14 bases in between. Written as DNA, the CDR3 is TGTGCCAGTAGTATAAGGTCGTCAGCGCACTCTGGAAACACCATATATTTT. It translates to CASSIRSSAHSGNTIYF. The complete variable domain, with remaining parts taken from reference TRBV19 and TRBJ1-3, reads DGGITQSPKYLFRKEGQNVTLSCEQNLNHDAMYWYRQDPGQGLRLIYYSQIVNDFQKGDIAEGYSVSREKKESFPLTVTSAQKNPTAFYLCASSIRSSAHSGNTIYFGEGSWLTVV.

In this sample, this clone turned up a few times. The genes are TRBV6-1 and TRBJ2-5; no clear D gene. In germline, CDR1 is MNHNS, CDR2 SASEGT. The V gene lost 10 bases and the J gene lost 5 bases, with 14 bases spanning the gap. This CDR3 is 12 amino acids long. The CDR3 nucleotides are TGTGCCAACGCCATGGACGGGGAGACCCAGTACTTC. This translates into CANAMDGETQYF.

This chain links TRBV15 with TRBJ2-1; the match to TRBD2 covers 10 bases. Per germline, CDR1 LNHNV and CDR2 YYDKDF (reference sequence). V was pared by 0 bases and J by 3 bases, with 2 bases of the junction left unmatched. The CDR3 sequence is 16 residues long. CDR3: CATSRELAGIYNEQFF. As DNA, the CDR3 is TGTGCCACCAGCAGAGAACTAGCGGGAATCTACAATGAGCAGTTCTTC.

The chain couples TRBV5-1 to TRBJ2-2, with 14 bases that match TRBD2. The CDR3 is 18 residues long. Germline V CDR1 and CDR2: SGHRS, YFSETQ. Unmatched junction bases numbered 12, after V lost 3 bases and J lost 8 bases. CDR3 nucleotide sequence: TGCGCCAGCAGCTCTCGACTAGCGGGAGGGCCTACCTCAGGGGAGCTGTTTTTT. This encodes CASSSRLAGGPTSGELFF. Together with reference TRBV5-1 and TRBJ2-2, the CDR3 gives the full variable domain: KAGVTQTPRYLIKTRGQQVTLSCSPISGHRSVSWYQQTPGQGLQFLFEYFSETQRNKGNFPGRFSGRQFSNSRSEMNVSTLELGDSALYLCASSSRLAGGPTSGELFFGEGSRLTVL.

This rearrangement joins TRBV5-1 to TRBJ2-1; TRBD2 matches at 7 bases. This CDR3 comprises 17 residues. V trimming: 7 bases; J trimming: 0 bases; junction bases outside the gene matches: 13. From germline, CDR1 is SGHRS and CDR2 YFSETQ. The CDR3 nucleotides read TGCGCCAGCCAACCCCGGCAGGGCGGGAGCTCCTACAATGAGCAGTTCTTC. It yields the protein CASQPRQGGSSYNEQFF. Combining the CDR3 with reference TRBV5-1 and TRBJ2-1 gives the whole variable domain KAGVTQTPRYLIKTRGQQVTLSCSPISGHRSVSWYQQTPGQGLQFLFEYFSETQRNKGNFPGRFSGRQFSNSRSEMNVSTLELGDSALYLCASQPRQGGSSYNEQFFGPGTRLTVL.

This sequence joins TRBV19 and TRBJ1-2; the D gene is possibly TRBD1 (5 bases). Germline V lookup: CDR1 LNHDA, CDR2 SQIVND (reference sequence). Trimming pared 8 bases from V and 4 bases from J, leaving 11 bases between. This CDR3 region has 12 residues. CDR3 sequence reads: CASRDSGYGYTF. The CDR3 bases are TGTGCCAGTCGAGACAGCGGCTATGGCTACACCTTC.

J is TRBJ2-3 and V is TRBV9, with 12 bases aligning to TRBD1. CDR1 and CDR2 (germline): SGDLS, YYNGEE. The ends lost 0 bases at V and 1 base at J; junction bases unmatched: 3. The CDR3 spans 17 residues. CDR3 in amino acids: CASSVDGTGGRTDTQYF. The CDR3 nucleotides are TGTGCCAGCAGCGTAGATGGGACAGGGGGCCGCACAGATACGCAGTATTTT.

This clone was picked up one time. The rearrangement uses TRBV27 and TRBJ2-7; D possibly matches TRBD1 or TRBD2 (5 bases each). Germline CDR1 is MNHEY and CDR2 is SMNVEV (reference sequence). V lost 7 bases and J lost 3, with 19 bases in between. The CDR3 spans 15 residues. The CDR3 loop is CASTPFGTGHYEQYF. CDR3 DNA: TGTGCCAGCACCCCGTTCGGCACGGGGCACTACGAGCAGTACTTC.

As to this clone: The junction differs from germline at one of its ends, possibly a read error. Other DNA sequences within the sample encode an identical CDR3. The chain uses TRBV6-4 and TRBJ2-1; tentative D call: TRBD2 (6 bases). The CDR3 is made up of 16 amino acids. CDR1 is MRHNA and CDR2 is SNTAGT in the germline V gene. CDR3 in amino acids: CASSPAAKRLGNEQFF. CDR3 DNA: TGTGCCAGCAGCCCTGCCGCCAAACGACTAGGCAATGAGCAATTCTTC.

The chain recombines TRBV4-1 with TRBJ1-1, with D maybe TRBD1 (5 bases). Deletions cut 4 bases from V and 0 bases from J, with 15 bases between. Germline CDR1 is MGHRA and CDR2 is YSYEKL. This CDR3 region has 16 residues. Here the CDR3 reads CASSLQGGGMNTEAFF. The CDR3 bases are TGCGCCAGCAGCCTCCAGGGAGGTGGGATGAACACTGAAGCTTTCTTT.

The rearrangement links TRBV20-1 to TRBJ1-1; D not certain. The CDR3 has 11 amino acids. The germline V and J ends were trimmed by 5 bases and 4 bases, with 8 bases remaining between them. Germline CDR1 is DFQATT and CDR2 is SNEGSKA (reference sequence). CDR3 DNA sequence: TGCAGTGCTGACCGGGGCACTGAAGCTTTCTTT. The encoded protein is CSADRGTEAFF.

This clone was picked up a small number of times. The rearrangement joins TRBV5-6 to TRBJ2-2; D tentatively fits TRBD1 or TRBD2 (5 bases each). Germline V gene sequence: CDR1 SGHDT, CDR2 YYEEEE. The CDR3 loop spans 13 amino acids. V dropped 4 bases and J dropped 9 bases, with 13 bases sitting between them. The CDR3 loop reads CASSPGTNRELFF. DNA of the CDR3: TGTGCCAGCAGCCCCGGGACCAACCGGGAGCTGTTTTTT. The whole variable domain, filled in from reference TRBV5-6 and TRBJ2-2, reads DAGVTQSPTHLIKTRGQQVTLRCSPKSGHDTVSWYQQALGQGPQFIFQYYEEEERQRGNFPDRFSGHQFPNYSSELNVNALLLGDSALYLCASSPGTNRELFFGEGSRLTVL.

This chain uses TRBV18 with TRBJ1-2; D gene uncertain. Germline assignment: CDR1 KGHSH and CDR2 LQKENI. V lost 1 base and J lost 2, with 11 bases in between. CDR3 length: 15 residues. In DNA, the CDR3 is TGTGCCAGCTCACCACAGGAAGTCACAAACTATGGCTACACCTTC. Translating gives CASSPQEVTNYGYTF.

The J gene is TRBJ1-5, the V gene TRBV2, with D unclear. This CDR3 comprises 14 residues. Trimming took 6 bases from V and 0 from J, leaving 9 bases between them. Germline V CDR1 and CDR2: SNHLY, FYNNEI. In nucleotides, the CDR3 is TGTGCCAGCAGGGACCAGATTAGCAATCAGCCCCAGCATTTT. Translation gives CASRDQISNQPQHF.

V and J are TRBV6-6 and TRBJ1-1; 10 nucleotides line up with TRBD1. The CDR3 totals 16 residues. Germline V gene sequence: CDR1 MNHNY, CDR2 SVGAGI (reference sequence). The V gene end was trimmed by 5 bases and the J gene end by 8 bases; junction bases not matched to a gene: 14. The CDR3 protein is CASSPKPPGQGREAFF. In DNA, the CDR3 is TGTGCCAGCAGTCCCAAACCGCCGGGACAGGGGCGGGAAGCTTTCTTT.